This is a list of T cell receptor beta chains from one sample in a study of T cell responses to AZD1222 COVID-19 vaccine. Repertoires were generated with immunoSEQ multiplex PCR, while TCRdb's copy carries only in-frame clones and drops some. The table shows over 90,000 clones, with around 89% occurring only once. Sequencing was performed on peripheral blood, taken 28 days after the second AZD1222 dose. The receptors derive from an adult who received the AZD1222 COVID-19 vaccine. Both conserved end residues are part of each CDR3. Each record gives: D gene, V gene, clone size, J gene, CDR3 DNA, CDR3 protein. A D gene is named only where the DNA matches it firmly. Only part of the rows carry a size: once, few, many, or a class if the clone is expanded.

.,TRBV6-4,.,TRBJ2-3,TGTGCCAGCAGTGACTCTCCGGGACACCCAGATACGCAGTATTTT,CASSDSPGHPDTQYF
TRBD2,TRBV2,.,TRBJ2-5,TGTGCCAGCAGCATTTCTAGCGGGTACCAAGAGACCCAGTACTTC,CASSISSGYQETQYF
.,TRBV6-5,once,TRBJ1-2,TGTGCCAGCAGTCGGGACATTAACTATGGCTACACCTTC,CASSRDINYGYTF
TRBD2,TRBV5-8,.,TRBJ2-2,TGTGCCAGCAGCTTACCGCGGGAGGGGGCGAGCACCGGGGAGCTGTTTTTT,CASSLPREGASTGELFF
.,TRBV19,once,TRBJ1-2,TGTGCCAGTAGTCTCGGACTGGACTATGGCTACACCTTC,CASSLGLDYGYTF
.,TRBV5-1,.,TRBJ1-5,TGCGCCAGCAGCTTGACAGTAGGGCAGCCCCAGCATTTT,CASSLTVGQPQHF
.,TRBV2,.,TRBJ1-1,TGTGCCAGCAGTGGTGGTGCGGCTTTCTTT,CASSGGAAFF
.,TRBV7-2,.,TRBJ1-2,TGTGCCAGCAGCCCGCGGACAGCAGACTATGGCTACACCTTC,CASSPRTADYGYTF
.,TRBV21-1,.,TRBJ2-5,TGTGCCAGCAGCAAAGGGCCGGGAGGCAGACAAGAGACCCAGTACTTC,CASSKGPGGRQETQYF
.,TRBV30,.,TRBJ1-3,TGTGCCTGGAGTGATAAGGGTCCACCGGGAAACACCATATATTTT,CAWSDKGPPGNTIYF
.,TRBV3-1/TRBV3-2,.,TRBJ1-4,TGTGCCAGCAGCCAGGATTTGTTAGCTCGCGCCTATAATGAAAAACTGTTTTTT,CASSQDLLARAYNEKLFF
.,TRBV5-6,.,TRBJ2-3,TGTGCCAGCAGCTTGTTGCGGAGGGACACAGATACGCAGTATTTT,CASSLLRRDTDTQYF
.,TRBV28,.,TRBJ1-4,TGTGCCAGCAGTCTAGGGACTCTTTCCGGGACTAATGAAAAACTGTTTTTT,CASSLGTLSGTNEKLFF
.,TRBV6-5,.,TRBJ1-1,TGTGCCAGCAGTTATGGAGGGGTGACTGAAGCTTTCTTT,CASSYGGVTEAFF
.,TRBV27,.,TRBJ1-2,TGTGCCAGCAGTGAGGTGGGCCCCCACTATGGCTACACCTTC,CASSEVGPHYGYTF
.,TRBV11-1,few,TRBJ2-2,TGTGCCAGCAGCCCCGGGATCTCTTTTGGGGAGCTGTTTTTT,CASSPGISFGELFF
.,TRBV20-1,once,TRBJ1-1,TGCAGTAGGTTCGGTGGCACTGAAGCTTTCTTT,CSRFGGTEAFF
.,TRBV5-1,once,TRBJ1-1,TGCGCCAGCACTTCGGGCGGGGGCTACACTGAAGCTTTCTTT,CASTSGGGYTEAFF
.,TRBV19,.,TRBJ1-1,TGTGCCAGCTCGTTTAGCTCAAGGGGGGCTGAAGCTTTCTTT,CASSFSSRGAEAFF
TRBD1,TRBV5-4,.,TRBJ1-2,TGTGCCAGCAGCGCAGACAGGGACGGCTACACCTTC,CASSADRDGYTF
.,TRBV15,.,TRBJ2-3,TGTGCCACCAGAAGGGGAAGCACAGATACGCAGTATTTT,CATRRGSTDTQYF
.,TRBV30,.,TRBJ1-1,TGTGCCTGGAAAACAGGGCCTGGGGCTGAAGCTTTCTTT,CAWKTGPGAEAFF
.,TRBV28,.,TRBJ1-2,TGTGCCAGCAGCACCCAGGGGCATGGCTACACCTTC,CASSTQGHGYTF
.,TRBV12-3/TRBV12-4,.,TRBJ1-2,TGTGCCAGCAGTTTCGGCTCCAGCTACACCTTC,CASSFGSSYTF
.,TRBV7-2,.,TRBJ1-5,TGTGCCAGCAGCTTAATCCGAGGTAACAATCAGCCCCAGCATTTT,CASSLIRGNNQPQHF
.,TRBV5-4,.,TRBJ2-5,TGTGCCAGCAGCTTGGATGGGGGATCGGGAGAGACCCAGTACTTC,CASSLDGGSGETQYF
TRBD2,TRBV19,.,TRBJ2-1,TGTGCCAGTAGTACTAGCGGCAGCTCCTACAATGAGCAGTTCTTC,CASSTSGSSYNEQFF
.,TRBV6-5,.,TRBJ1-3,TGTGCCAGCAGTCTTGACAGGTTCTCTGGAAACACCATATATTTT,CASSLDRFSGNTIYF
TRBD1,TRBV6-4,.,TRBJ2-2,TGTGCCAGCAGCAGACAGGGGAACACCGGGGAGCTGTTTTTT,CASSRQGNTGELFF
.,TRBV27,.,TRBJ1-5,TGTGCCAGCAGTTTATCGCCGGGGGGCCACCTGATGGCCCAGCATTTT,CASSLSPGGHLMAQHF
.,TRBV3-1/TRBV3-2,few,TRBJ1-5,TGTGCCAGCAGCCAAGAGGACAGCCAAAAGACTGAAAATAGCAATCAGCCCCAGCATTTT,CASSQEDSQKTENSNQPQHF